The 32 T cell receptor beta chains in this list originate from one sample, sequenced in a study of blood T cell repertoires in COVID-19. TCRdb's table, derived via immunoSEQ multiplex PCR, lists solely in-frame clones and lacks some. The sample lists fewer than 300,000 clones; 80% to 95% were seen once. The material sequenced was peripheral blood. Source of these receptors: a woman aged 30 to 39 with COVID-19, enrolled during active disease.

The DNA for the CDR3 is TGTGCCACGGGTAACGCGAACACTGAAGCTTTCTTT. This translates into CATGNANTEAFF. The V gene is TRBV2, the J gene TRBJ1-1, with D hard to call. The CDR3 is 12 residues long. V was clipped by 10 bases and J by 1 base, with 10 bases between them. The V gene's germline CDR1 is SNHLY and CDR2 FYNNEI.

The CDR3 reads CASSVDAGGVTDTQYF. CDR3 DNA sequence: TGTGCCAGCAGCGTAGATGCGGGAGGAGTAACAGATACGCAGTATTTT. This chain joins TRBV9 and TRBJ2-3; 8 nucleotides agree with TRBD2. This CDR3 is built from 16 residues. Germline V gene sequence: CDR1 SGDLS, CDR2 YYNGEE. V trimming: 0 bases; J trimming: 3 bases; junction bases outside the gene matches: 6. Complete variable domain (other parts from reference TRBV9 and TRBJ2-3): DSGVTQTPKHLITATGQRVTLRCSPRSGDLSVYWYQQSLDQGLQFLIQYYNGEERAKGNILERFSAQQFPDLHSELNLSSLELGDSALYFCASSVDAGGVTDTQYFGPGTRLTVL.

The V call is TRBV5-5, the J call TRBJ2-7; 8 bases match TRBD1. Germline CDR1 is SGHKS and CDR2 is YYEKEE (reference sequence). The CDR3 covers 14 residues. V lost 1 base to trimming and J lost 3 bases; unmatched junction nucleotides: 3. The CDR3 bases are TGTGCCAGCAGCTTGTGGACAGGGCTCTACGAGCAGTACTTC. Residues: CASSLWTGLYEQYF.

CDR3 coding DNA: TGTGCCAGCAGCTTAGATCTTGACGGGAGAACAGATACGCAGTATTTT. Translation: CASSLDLDGRTDTQYF. This chain connects TRBV11-2 to TRBJ2-3, with D possibly being TRBD2 (6 bases). Germline CDR1 and CDR2: SGHAT and FQNNGV. Trimming took off 0 bases at V and 3 bases at J, with 13 bases between the two ends. The CDR3 totals 16 residues.

J is TRBJ1-3 and V is TRBV7-9; 7 bases are a match to TRBD1. CDR1 SEHNR and CDR2 FQNEAQ come from the germline V gene (reference sequence). The CDR3 runs to 14 residues. With 6 bases clipped from V and 7 bases from J, the junction kept 9 bases outside the gene matches. The CDR3 spells CASSTIGTVNTIYF. CDR3 nucleotide sequence: TGTGCCAGCAGTACAATAGGGACAGTGAACACCATATATTTT.

This chain joins TRBV30 and TRBJ1-1, with TRBD1 identical over 10 bases. After removal of 4 bases from V and 1 base from J, the junction contained 3 bases not matched to a gene. The germline gives CDR1 GTSNPN, CDR2 SVGIG (reference sequence). The CDR3 consists of 14 residues. CDR3 nucleotides: TGTGCCTGGAATAGGGACAGGGGGAACACTGAAGCTTTCTTT. As protein: CAWNRDRGNTEAFF.

V usage is TRBV5-5 and J usage is TRBJ2-7; TRBD2 is a possible D gene (6 bases). Germline CDR1 and CDR2: SGHKS and YYEKEE (reference sequence). V lost 0 bases and J lost 5, with 12 bases in between. The CDR3 is made up of 14 amino acids. The CDR3 loop reads CASSLEGREDEQYF. The CDR3 coding sequence is TGTGCCAGCAGCTTGGAGGGGCGGGAAGACGAGCAGTACTTC. The whole variable domain, remainder taken from reference TRBV5-5 and TRBJ2-7, is DAGVTQSPTHLIKTRGQQVTLRCSPISGHKSVSWYQQVLGQGPQFIFQYYEKEERGRGNFPDRFSARQFPNYSSELNVNALLLGDSALYLCASSLEGREDEQYFGPGTRLTVT.

The chain joins TRBV27 to TRBJ2-3; 13 nucleotides line up with TRBD2. Trimming removed 4 bases from V and 6 bases from J; junction bases left unmatched: 7. The V gene's germline CDR1 is MNHEY and CDR2 SMNVEV (reference sequence). This CDR3 is built from 16 residues. CDR3 coding DNA: TGTGCCAGCAGTTCGGGACTAGCGGGACCCCTCGATACGCAGTATTTT. Residues: CASSSGLAGPLDTQYF.

The chain couples TRBV14 to TRBJ2-3, with 16 bases that match TRBD2. Germline V gene sequence: CDR1 SGHDN, CDR2 FVKESK. CDR3 size: 19 residues. J lost 3 bases, V lost 2 bases, and 8 bases had no gene match. The CDR3 loop reads CASSQLGLAGGAGTDTQYF. Here the CDR3 DNA reads TGTGCCAGCAGCCAACTGGGACTAGCGGGAGGGGCCGGGACAGATACGCAGTATTTT.

This chain connects TRBV20-1 to TRBJ2-4, with unresolved D. The germline gives CDR1 DFQATT, CDR2 SNEGSKA (reference sequence). Trimming removed 3 bases from V and 1 base from J, with 10 bases in between. The length of the CDR3 is 14 residues. The CDR3 protein is CSASWRLAKNIQYF. DNA of the CDR3: TGCAGTGCTAGTTGGCGGTTGGCCAAAAACATTCAGTACTTC.

The CDR3 region has the DNA TGCGCCAGCAGCCAGGAGGGTCCACTGTTCAGGGAAAAACTGTTTTTT. Translating gives CASSQEGPLFREKLFF. The chain combines TRBV4-1 with TRBJ1-4; no reliable D call. Germline V gives CDR1 MGHRA, CDR2 YSYEKL. V was shortened by 3 bases and J by 8 bases, with 19 bases between the two germline ends. The CDR3 is 16 amino acids.

The chain combines TRBV6-5 with TRBJ1-5; D not certain. This CDR3 is 15 amino acids long. Germline V gene sequence: CDR1 MNHEY, CDR2 SVGAGI. V was clipped by 7 bases and J by 1 base, with 14 bases between them. CDR3 DNA sequence: TGTGCCAGCACAAAGGGAGGGCTAAGCAATCAGCCCCAGCATTTT. Its translation: CASTKGGLSNQPQHF.

The rearrangement uses TRBV7-3 and TRBJ2-1; 14 positions match TRBD2. In germline, CDR1 is SGHTA, CDR2 FQGTGA. The trim removed 4 bases at V and 8 bases at J, leaving 13 bases unmatched. The CDR3 spans 18 residues. CDR3: CASSSGTSGRTLGDEQFF. CDR3 DNA sequence: TGTGCCAGCAGCTCCGGGACTAGCGGGAGAACACTTGGGGATGAGCAGTTCTTC.

This sequence joins TRBV6-5 and TRBJ2-1; 7 nucleotides align to TRBD1. Losses at the gene ends were 6 bases for V and 1 base for J; bases not matched to a gene: 3. The germline V gene has CDR1 MNHEY and CDR2 SVGAGI. CDR3 length equals 14 residues. The DNA for the CDR3 is TGTGCCAGCAGAACCAGGGGGTCCTACAATGAGCAGTTCTTC. The encoded protein is CASRTRGSYNEQFF.

This chain uses TRBV30 with TRBJ1-3, with TRBD1 identical over 9 bases. There are 15 residues in the CDR3. The ends lost 3 bases at V and 4 bases at J; junction bases unmatched: 7. CDR1 and CDR2 from the germline V gene are GTSNPN and SVGIG (reference sequence). CDR3 nucleotides: TGTGCCTGGAGCCTACAGGGGGCCCTCGGAAACACCATATATTTT. Translated, it gives CAWSLQGALGNTIYF.

The sample holds one count of this clone. The chain carries TRBV5-4 and TRBJ2-1, with TRBD2 identical over 7 bases. Germline CDR1 reads SGHNT; CDR2 reads YYREEE (reference sequence). The CDR3 has 15 residues. The V gene end was trimmed by 3 bases and the J gene end by 3 bases; junction bases not matched to a gene: 6. CDR3 loop: CASSYASGNYNEQFF. In nucleotides, the CDR3 is TGTGCCAGCAGCTACGCTAGCGGCAACTACAATGAGCAGTTCTTC. Full variable domain (remainder filled in from reference TRBV5-4 and TRBJ2-1): ETGVTQSPTHLIKTRGQQVTLRCSSQSGHNTVSWYQQALGQGPQFIFQYYREEENGRGNFPPRFSGLQFPNYSSELNVNALELDDSALYLCASSYASGNYNEQFFGPGTRLTVL.

The chain recombines TRBV11-2 with TRBJ2-2, with a tentative D call TRBD2 (5 bases). This CDR3 region has 16 residues. Germline V gene sequence: CDR1 SGHAT, CDR2 FQNNGV. V was clipped by 5 bases and J by 6 bases, with 19 bases between them. The CDR3 loop reads CASSRNAGSSSGELFF. For the CDR3, the DNA is TGTGCCAGCAGCCGTAATGCGGGTTCCAGTTCCGGGGAGCTGTTTTTT.

The chain is built from TRBV28 and TRBJ1-2; 7 bases map to TRBD1. The CDR3 runs 12 residues. The V and J ends lost 5 bases and 7 bases, in that order; junction bases with no gene match: 4. CDR1 and CDR2 (germline): MDHEN, SYDVKM. The CDR3 loop reads CASSPYRGGYTF. The DNA of the CDR3 is TGTGCCAGCAGTCCGTACAGGGGTGGCTACACCTTC.

The chain joins TRBV5-1 to TRBJ1-6; no reliable D call. V dropped 4 bases and J dropped 0 bases, with 11 bases sitting between them. The germline gives CDR1 SGHRS, CDR2 YFSETQ. CDR3 length equals 16 residues. This chain's CDR3 is CASSPQAVSYNSPLHF. CDR3 in DNA: TGCGCCAGCAGCCCCCAAGCGGTCTCCTATAATTCACCCCTCCACTTT.

This clone was seen once. The chain links TRBV18 to TRBJ2-1, with 13 positions matching TRBD2. The germline gives CDR1 KGHSH, CDR2 LQKENI. The J segment lost 5 bases and the V segment lost 3 bases, leaving 4 bases of the junction unmatched. This CDR3 is 16 amino acids long. In DNA form, the CDR3 reads TGTGCCAGCTCACCCTTAGGACTAGCGGGGGACAATGAGCAGTTCTTC. It is translated as CASSPLGLAGDNEQFF.

The chain combines TRBV27 with TRBJ1-1, with TRBD1 matching over 9 bases. V shed 4 bases, J shed 4 bases, and the junction held 4 bases outside the gene matches. The germline CDR1 and CDR2 sequences are MNHEY and SMNVEV (reference sequence). The CDR3 runs to 14 residues. The CDR3 nucleotides read TGTGCCAGCAGTTACGGACAGGGGATCACTGAAGCTTTCTTT. It encodes CASSYGQGITEAFF.

The chain carries TRBV5-1 and TRBJ1-1; TRBD1 matches at 12 bases. Germline V gives CDR1 SGHRS, CDR2 YFSETQ. V lost 3 bases and J lost 2; bases outside the gene matches: 2. CDR3 length equals 15 residues. CDR3 in amino acids: CASSWGQGANTEAFF. The CDR3 nucleotides read TGCGCCAGCAGCTGGGGACAGGGGGCTAACACTGAAGCTTTCTTT.

The rearrangement links TRBV29-1 to TRBJ2-2; the match to TRBD1 covers 12 bases. CDR1 SQVTM and CDR2 ANQGSEA come from the germline V gene. The CDR3 is 17 amino acids. With 7 bases clipped from V and 5 bases from J, the junction kept 14 bases outside the gene matches. CDR3 in amino acids: CSARPPGTGGETGELFF. In DNA form, the CDR3 reads TGCAGCGCCAGACCACCGGGGACAGGGGGCGAGACCGGGGAGCTGTTTTTT.

This sequence joins TRBV18 and TRBJ2-2, with D possibly being TRBD1 (5 bases). The CDR3 has 15 amino acids. V was cut by 0 bases and J by 5 bases, with 10 bases left in between. Germline CDR1 and CDR2: KGHSH and LQKENI. The CDR3 spells CASSPPGRATGELFF. The DNA for the CDR3 is TGTGCCAGCTCACCACCGGGGCGTGCGACCGGGGAGCTGTTTTTT.

This rearrangement joins TRBV28 to TRBJ1-2; D is uncertain. With 3 bases removed from V and 4 bases from J, the gap between germline ends came to 15 bases. CDR1 is MDHEN, CDR2 SYDVKM, per germline. The CDR3 totals 15 residues. The CDR3 is CASSLSLGNAYGYTF. DNA of the CDR3: TGTGCCAGCAGTTTGTCGCTCGGGAACGCCTATGGCTACACCTTC.

The chain uses TRBV28 and TRBJ2-5, with 8 nucleotides matching TRBD2. The CDR3 totals 15 residues. J lost 7 bases, V lost 6 bases, and 13 bases had no gene match. The germline CDR1 and CDR2 sequences are MDHEN and SYDVKM. The CDR3 nucleotides read TGTGCCAGCAGAAAGCGGGAGTCTATAGTGGGGACCCAGTACTTC. Its translation: CASRKRESIVGTQYF.

This chain connects TRBV3-1 (or the pseudogene TRBV3-2) to TRBJ2-1, with 8 positions matching TRBD2. Germline V gene sequence: CDR1 LGHDT, CDR2 YNNKEL (reference sequence). The CDR3 has 15 residues. The trim removed 4 bases at V and 7 bases at J, leaving 9 bases unmatched. In DNA form, the CDR3 reads TGTGCCAGCAGCCGCACGGGACTAGAGGAGAATGAGCAGTTCTTC. Translated: CASSRTGLEENEQFF.

The rearrangement links TRBV18 to TRBJ1-1; TRBD1 aligns across 8 bases. V trimming: 1 base; J trimming: 3 bases; junction bases outside the gene matches: 1. Germline CDR1 reads KGHSH; CDR2 reads LQKENI. CDR3 length equals 14 residues. CDR3 sequence reads: CASSPQTGDTEAFF. As DNA, the CDR3 is TGTGCCAGCTCACCACAGACAGGGGACACTGAAGCTTTCTTT.

The V gene is TRBV27, the J gene TRBJ1-2; tentative D call: TRBD1 (6 bases). Trimming stripped 2 bases from V and 7 bases from J, with 17 bases between. CDR1 MNHEY and CDR2 SMNVEV come from the germline V gene (reference sequence). The CDR3 is made up of 15 amino acids. The CDR3 region has the DNA TGTGCCAGCAGTTTACGGCGGCAGGGGAGAGGTGGCTACACCTTC. This translates into CASSLRRQGRGGYTF.

V usage is TRBV5-1 and J usage is TRBJ1-4, with D possibly matching TRBD1 (5 bases). Germline V gene sequence: CDR1 SGHRS, CDR2 YFSETQ. The V end was cut by 4 bases, the J end by 4 bases, with 14 bases between. The CDR3 is 15 amino acids. The CDR3 DNA follows: TGCGCCAGCAGCCCGGGGGAGAACCTTAATGAAAAACTGTTTTTT. Protein product: CASSPGENLNEKLFF.

The genes are TRBV2 and TRBJ1-2; D unclear. Per germline, CDR1 SNHLY and CDR2 FYNNEI. CDR3 length: 13 residues. Trimming shortened V by 4 bases and J by 4 bases, and 10 bases separated the two germline ends. In nucleotides, the CDR3 is TGTGCCAGCAGTGGCCTCAGTATCTATGGCTACACCTTC. Protein: CASSGLSIYGYTF.

CDR3 sequence (DNA): TGTGCCAGCAGCTCTGAAAGGGCTAGAGACGGGGGTGAGCAGTTCTTC. This codes for CASSSERARDGGEQFF. This sequence joins TRBV11-3 and TRBJ2-1; TRBD2 is a possible D gene (6 bases). This CDR3 is built from 16 residues. Germline CDR1 is SGHNT and CDR2 is YENEEA. Trimming removed 4 bases at V and 9 bases at J, with 22 bases between.